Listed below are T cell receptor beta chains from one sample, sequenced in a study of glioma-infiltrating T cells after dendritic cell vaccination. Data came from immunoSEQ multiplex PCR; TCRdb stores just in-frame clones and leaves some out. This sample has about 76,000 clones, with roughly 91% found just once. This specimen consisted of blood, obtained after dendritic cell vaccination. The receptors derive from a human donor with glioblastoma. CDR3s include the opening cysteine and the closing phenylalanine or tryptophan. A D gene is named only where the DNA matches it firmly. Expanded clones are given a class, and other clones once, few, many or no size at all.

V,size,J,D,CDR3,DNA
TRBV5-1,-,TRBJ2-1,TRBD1,CASSLAGGLLDEQFF,TGCGCCAGCAGCTTGGCAGGGGGCTTGTTGGATGAGCAGTTCTTC
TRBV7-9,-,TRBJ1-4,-,CASSLSLGATNEKLFF,TGTGCCAGCAGCTTATCCCTCGGAGCAACTAATGAAAAACTGTTTTTT
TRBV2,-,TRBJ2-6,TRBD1,CASSNDRAGANVLTF,TGTGCCAGCAGCAATGACAGGGCTGGGGCCAACGTCCTGACTTTC
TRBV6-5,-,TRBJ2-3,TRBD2,CASSKPGLTDTQYF,TGTGCCAGCAGTAAACCGGGACTAACAGATACGCAGTATTTT
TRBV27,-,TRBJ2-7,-,CASGTEGYEQYF,TGTGCCAGCGGGACGGAGGGCTACGAGCAGTACTTC
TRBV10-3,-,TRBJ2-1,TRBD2,CAISESEVLGLAGINEQFF,TGTGCCATCAGTGAGTCGGAGGTACTGGGACTAGCGGGGATCAATGAGCAGTTCTTC
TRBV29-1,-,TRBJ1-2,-,CSVGGWDISNYGYTF,TGCAGCGTTGGGGGGTGGGACATCTCTAACTATGGCTACACCTTC
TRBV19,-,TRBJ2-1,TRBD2,CATQGASGRVPRHEQFF,TGTGCCACCCAAGGGGCTAGCGGGAGAGTTCCCCGTCATGAGCAGTTCTTC
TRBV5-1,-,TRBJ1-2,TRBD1,CASSVDREFNGYTF,TGCGCCAGCAGCGTGGACAGGGAATTTAATGGCTACACCTTC
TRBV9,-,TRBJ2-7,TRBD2,CASSVRTSAFDEQYF,TGTGCCAGCAGCGTGCGGACTAGCGCGTTCGACGAGCAGTACTTC
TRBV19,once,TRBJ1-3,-,CASSIQGSDSGNTIYF,TGTGCCAGTAGTATCCAGGGATCAGACTCTGGAAACACCATATATTTT
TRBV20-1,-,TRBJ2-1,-,CSAIRGNEQFF,TGCAGTGCTATTAGAGGGAATGAGCAGTTCTTC
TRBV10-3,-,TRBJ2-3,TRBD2,CATRGEDTQYF,TGTGCCACCCGGGGGGAGGATACGCAGTATTTT
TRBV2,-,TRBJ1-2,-,CASAGRGYEGYTF,TGTGCCAGCGCCGGACGGGGGTACGAAGGCTACACCTTC
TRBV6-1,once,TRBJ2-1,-,CASTRDLSSYNEQFF,TGTGCCAGCACTAGAGACCTTAGCTCCTACAATGAGCAGTTCTTC
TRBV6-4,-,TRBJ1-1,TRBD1,CASSDSDRATEAFF,TGTGCCAGCAGTGACTCGGACAGGGCCACTGAAGCTTTCTTT
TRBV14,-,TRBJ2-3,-,CASSGTSPTQYF,TGTGCCAGCAGCGGGACTTCTCCTACGCAGTATTTT
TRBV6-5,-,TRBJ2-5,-,CASSSYVSSVETQYF,TGTGCCAGCAGCTCGTATGTCTCTAGTGTGGAGACCCAGTACTTC
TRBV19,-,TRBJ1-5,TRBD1,CASSIAAGGTQPQHF,TGTGCCAGTAGTATTGCGGCAGGGGGAACTCAGCCCCAGCATTTT
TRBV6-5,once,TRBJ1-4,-,CASSYWGGTNEKLFF,TGTGCCAGCAGTTACTGGGGAGGTACTAATGAAAAACTGTTTTTT
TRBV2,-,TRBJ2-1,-,CASRKPPAVEQFF,TGTGCCAGCAGGAAACCTCCGGCGGTTGAGCAGTTCTTC
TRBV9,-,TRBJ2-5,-,CASSVGGTREETQYF,TGTGCCAGCAGCGTAGGAGGGACTCGAGAGGAGACCCAGTACTTC
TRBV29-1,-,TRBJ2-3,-,CSGGGGTTDTQYF,TGCAGCGGAGGCGGGGGCACCACAGATACGCAGTATTTT
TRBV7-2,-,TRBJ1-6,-,CASSIRQVSPLHF,TGTGCCAGCAGCATCAGACAAGTTTCACCCCTCCACTTT
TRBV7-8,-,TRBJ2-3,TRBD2,CASSLAVLAGGPDTQYF,TGTGCCAGCAGCTTAGCAGTTCTAGCGGGAGGGCCAGATACGCAGTATTTT
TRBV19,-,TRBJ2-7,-,CASSVGLDLNEQYF,TGTGCCAGTAGTGTCGGACTGGATCTCAACGAGCAGTACTTC
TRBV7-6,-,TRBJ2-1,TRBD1,CASSHPKGQVLGEQFF,TGTGCCAGCAGCCATCCTAAGGGACAGGTATTGGGAGAGCAGTTCTTC
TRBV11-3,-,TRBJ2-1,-,CASSQGNEQFF,TGTGCCAGCAGCCAGGGCAATGAGCAGTTCTTC
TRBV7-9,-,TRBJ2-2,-,CASSPLEVTGEMFF,TGTGCCAGCAGCCCGTTAGAAGTCACCGGGGAGATGTTTTTT
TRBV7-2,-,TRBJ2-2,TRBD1,CASSPRDRAPGELFF,TGTGCCAGCAGCCCCCGGGACAGGGCCCCCGGGGAGCTGTTTTTT
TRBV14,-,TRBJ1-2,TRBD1,CASSQRTGEGFGYTF,TGTGCCAGCAGCCAGCGGACAGGGGAGGGCTTTGGCTACACCTTC
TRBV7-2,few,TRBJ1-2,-,CASSLEGRDGNYGYTF,TGTGCCAGCAGCTTAGAGGGGCGCGACGGTAACTATGGCTACACCTTC